Sequencing of this T cell receptor (beta chain) was carried out in a study of Tregs in tolerant kidney transplant recipients. Unstimulated regulatory T cells (CD4+CD25+CD127-), CD4+CD25- non-regulatory cells, CD4 and CD8 cells were FACS-sorted from thawed PBMCs. Assay used: immunoSEQ multiplex PCR; TCRdb lists only in-frame clones, some missing. The sample shows 85,000 to 100,000 clones, 93% of them seen only once. Sequencing used CD4+ T cells from blood, obtained before the transplant. The receptor's source is a human donor who received a combined kidney and bone marrow transplant.

Here the CDR3 reads CASSSQGATSYEQYF. The CDR3 region has the DNA TGTGCCAGCAGCTCACAGGGGGCCACCTCCTACGAGCAGTACTTC. The genes are TRBV11-1 and TRBJ2-7, with 9 bases lining up with TRBD1. Germline V CDR1 and CDR2: SGHAT, FQDESV (reference sequence). The CDR3 is 15 amino acids. Trimming removed 4 bases from V and 0 bases from J; junction bases left unmatched: 4.